This T cell receptor (beta chain) was documented in a study of blood T cell repertoires in COVID-19. Participants were aged about 18 to 100 years from some 24 US areas. Clinical history reported by participants formed the basis on which cohorts were assigned. J was trimmed by 0 bases and V by 6 bases; bases with no gene match: 14. The CDR3 has 18 amino acids. Germline CDR1 SNHLY, CDR2 FYNNEI. Measured with immunoSEQ multiplex PCR; TCRdb has only the in-frame clones, and not every one. The profile shows fewer than 350,000 clones, approximately 91% of them singletons. This TCR was recovered from a man aged 55 to 69 who had recovered from COVID-19. Sequenced material: PBMCs or T cells enriched from blood (not recorded which). The chain is built from TRBV2 and TRBJ2-3; 8 bases match TRBD1. CDR3: CASRPGQGLGISTDTQYF. CDR3 bases: TGTGCCAGCAGACCCGGACAGGGACTCGGTATCAGCACAGATACGCAGTATTTT. Based on the CDR3 plus reference TRBV2 and TRBJ2-3, the full variable domain is EPEVTQTPSHQVTQMGQEVILRCVPISNHLYFYWYRQILGQKVEFLVSFYNNEISEKSEIFDDQFSVERPDGSNFTLKIRSTKLEDSAMYFCASRPGQGLGISTDTQYFGPGTRLTVL.